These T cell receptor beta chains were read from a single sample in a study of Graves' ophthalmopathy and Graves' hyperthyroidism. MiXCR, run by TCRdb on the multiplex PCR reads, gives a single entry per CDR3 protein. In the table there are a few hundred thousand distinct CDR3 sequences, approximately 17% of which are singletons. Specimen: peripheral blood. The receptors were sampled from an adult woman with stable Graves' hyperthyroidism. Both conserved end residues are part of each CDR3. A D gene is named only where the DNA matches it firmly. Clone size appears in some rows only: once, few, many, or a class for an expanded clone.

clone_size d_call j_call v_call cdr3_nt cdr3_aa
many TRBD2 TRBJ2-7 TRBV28 TGTGCCAGCAGTGCGCGACTAGCGGGGTACTACGAGCAGTACTTC CASSARLAGYYEQYF
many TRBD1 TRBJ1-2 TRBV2 TGTGCCAGCAGGGCGGGGACAGCCCGTGGCTACACCTTC CASRAGTARGYTF
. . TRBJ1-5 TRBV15 TGTGCCACCAGCAGAGGCGGAAACAGGGTTGGTCAGCCCCAGCATTTT CATSRGGNRVGQPQHF
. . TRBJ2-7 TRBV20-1 TGCAGTGCTAGAAGACTTGACTCCTACGAGCAGTACTTC CSARRLDSYEQYF
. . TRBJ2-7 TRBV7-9 TGTGCCAGCAGCCCTACTAGCTTCCCCTACGAGCAGTACTTC CASSPTSFPYEQYF
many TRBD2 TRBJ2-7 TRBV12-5 TGTGCTAGTGGCCCAGCGGGAGGGCCCCACGAGCAGTACTTC CASGPAGGPHEQYF
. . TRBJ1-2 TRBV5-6 TGTGCCAGCAGCTCCTTCTGGCGGGAGAACTATGGCTACACCTTC CASSSFWRENYGYTF
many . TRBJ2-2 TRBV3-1 TGTGCCAGCAGGGCTGCCGGGGAGCTGTTTTTT CASRAAGELFF
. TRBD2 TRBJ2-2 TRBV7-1 TGTGCCAGCAGCTCCCCACGACTAGCGGGAGACCCGATGAACACCGGGGAGCTGTTTTTT CASSSPRLAGDPMNTGELFF
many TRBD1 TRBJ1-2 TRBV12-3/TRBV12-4 TGTGCCAGCAGTTTAGCGGGGACAGCAGTTGGCTACACCTTC CASSLAGTAVGYTF
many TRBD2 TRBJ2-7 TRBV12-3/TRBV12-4 TGTGCCAGCACTCAAGCGGGAGCAAAGTACGAGCAGTACTTC CASTQAGAKYEQYF
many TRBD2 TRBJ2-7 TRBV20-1 TGCAGTGCTAGTCGGACTGGGACTAGCGGGAACTACGAGCAGTACTTC CSASRTGTSGNYEQYF
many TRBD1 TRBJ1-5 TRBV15 TGTGCCACCAGCCTAGACAGGGGGCGCGATCAGCCCCAGCATTTT CATSLDRGRDQPQHF
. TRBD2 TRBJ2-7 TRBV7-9 TGTGCCAGCAGCTTACCTCGCGGGAGAGGGGACGAGCAGTACTTC CASSLPRGRGDEQYF
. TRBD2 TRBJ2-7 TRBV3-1 TGTGCCAGCAGCCAAGGGACTAGCGGGAGGGACGAGCAGTACTTC CASSQGTSGRDEQYF
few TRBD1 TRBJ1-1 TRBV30 TGTGCCTGGAGTGGGGACAGCTACACTGAAGCTTTCTTT CAWSGDSYTEAFF
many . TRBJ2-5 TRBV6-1 TGTGCCAGCAGTAGGCTGTTGCGTGGGGGATTGGGAGAGACCCAGTACTTC CASSRLLRGGLGETQYF
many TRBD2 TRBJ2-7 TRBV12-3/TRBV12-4 TGTGCCAGCAGCGCTAGCGGCGACTACGAGCAGTACTTC CASSASGDYEQYF
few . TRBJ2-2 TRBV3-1 TGTGCCAGCAGCTACGGACAGACCGGGGAGCTGTTTTTT CASSYGQTGELFF
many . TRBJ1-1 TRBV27 TGTGCCAGCAGTCCAATGACAGGTATGAACACTGAAGCTTTCTTT CASSPMTGMNTEAFF
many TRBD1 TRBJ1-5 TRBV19 TGTGCCAGTAGTATGCGACAGGGGGGACAGCCCCAGCATTTT CASSMRQGGQPQHF
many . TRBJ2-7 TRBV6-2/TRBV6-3 TGTGCCAGCAGTTACTCGAATACGGAACCGGAGACCTACGAGCAGTACTTC CASSYSNTEPETYEQYF
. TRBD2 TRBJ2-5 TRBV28 TGTGCCAGCAGTTTTTCTCAAATTAGCGGGAGAGAATACCTGAGGGGCGAGACCCAGTACTTC CASSFSQISGREYLRGETQYF
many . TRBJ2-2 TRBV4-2 TGTGCCAGCAGCCAAGATGCGGGGCATCTTCTCACCGGGGAGCTGTTTTTT CASSQDAGHLLTGELFF
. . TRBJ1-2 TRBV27 TGTGCCAGCAGCCGTGACAGAGGCCTCAAAAAAAACTATGGCTACACCTTC CASSRDRGLKKNYGYTF
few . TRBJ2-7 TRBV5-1 TGCGCCAGCATTGGACTGCACGACTACGAGCAGTACTTC CASIGLHDYEQYF
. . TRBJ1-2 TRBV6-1 TGTGCCAGCAGTGAAATAGGGCCCTTGGGGGGCGCGAATGGCTACACCTTC CASSEIGPLGGANGYTF
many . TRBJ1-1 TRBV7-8 TGTGCCAGCAGCTCCAGACAGCCCACTGAAGCTTTCTTT CASSSRQPTEAFF
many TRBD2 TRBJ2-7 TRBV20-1 TGCAGTGCTAGAGGATTGATGGGAGGGATCTACGAGCAGTACTTC CSARGLMGGIYEQYF
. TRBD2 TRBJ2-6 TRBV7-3 TGTGCCAGCAGCTTAAACGACGACGGGAGGGATACCTCTGGGGCCAACGTCCTGACTTTC CASSLNDDGRDTSGANVLTF
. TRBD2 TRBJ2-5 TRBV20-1 TGCAGTGCTTTGGGGGGGGAGACCCAGTACTTC CSALGGETQYF
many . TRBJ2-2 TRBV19 TGTGCCAGCAAACGGCGGGAGAACACCGGGGAGCTGTTTTTT CASKRRENTGELFF
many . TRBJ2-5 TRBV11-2 TGTGCCAGCAGCTTCCAAGAGACCCAGTACTTC CASSFQETQYF
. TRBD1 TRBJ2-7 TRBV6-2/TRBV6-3 TGTGCCAGCAGTTCTCGACAGGGGAGCTACGAGCAGCACTTC CASSSRQGSYEQHF
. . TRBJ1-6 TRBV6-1 TGTGCCAGCTCTGGCGGAGTAGCGGACAATTCACCCCTCCACTTT CASSGGVADNSPLHF
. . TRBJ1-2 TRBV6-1 TGTGCCAGCAGGGCTGGGGGACGATCCTATGGCTACACCTTC CASRAGGRSYGYTF
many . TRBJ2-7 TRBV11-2 TGTGCCAGCAGCTTAGGTTCCCAGGGAACCTACGAGCAGTACTTC CASSLGSQGTYEQYF
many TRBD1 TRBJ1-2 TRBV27 TGTGCCAGCAGCGGGGACAGGGGTTACTATGGCTACACCTTC CASSGDRGYYGYTF
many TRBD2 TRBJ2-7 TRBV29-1 TGCAGCGTTGTCATGACTAGCGGAACGTACGAGCAGTACTTC CSVVMTSGTYEQYF
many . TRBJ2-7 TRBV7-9 TGTGCCAGCAGCACGGGACGGTCCTACGAGCAGTACTTC CASSTGRSYEQYF
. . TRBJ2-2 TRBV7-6 TGTGCCAGCAGCTTAGGGCGTTTCTTAAACACCGGGGAGCTGTTTTTT CASSLGRFLNTGELFF
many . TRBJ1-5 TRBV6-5 TGTGCCAGCAGTTTCGACGGACTGTATAGCAATCAGCCCCAGCATTTT CASSFDGLYSNQPQHF
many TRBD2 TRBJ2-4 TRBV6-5 TGTGCCAGCAGACAACTAGCGGGAGTGGGAAACATTCAGTACTTC CASRQLAGVGNIQYF
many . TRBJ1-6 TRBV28 TGTGCCAGCAGTTTCGAGAGCTCCTATAATTCACCCCTCCACTTT CASSFESSYNSPLHF
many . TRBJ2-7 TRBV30 TGTGCCTGGAGTGCTCGGAAACCATTCTGCGAGCAGTACTTC CAWSARKPFCEQYF
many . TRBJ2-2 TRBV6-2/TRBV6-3 TGTGCCAGCAGTTACTGGACACTGAACACCGGGGAGCTGTTTTTT CASSYWTLNTGELFF
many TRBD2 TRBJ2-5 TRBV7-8 TGTGCCAGCAGCTTTAAGATACGGGGACTAGCGGGAGGGCCGCGTTTTGTAGAGACCCAGTACTTC CASSFKIRGLAGGPRFVETQYF
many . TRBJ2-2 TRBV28 TGTGCCAGCAGTTTATCGTCCCACCAGGAAACCGGGGAGCTGTTTTTT CASSLSSHQETGELFF
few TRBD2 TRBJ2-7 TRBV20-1 TGCAGTGCTAGATCGTCTAGCGGGACCTACGAGCAGTACTTC CSARSSSGTYEQYF
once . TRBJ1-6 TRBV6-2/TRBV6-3 TGTGCCAGCAGTTACGTGTCCGAGAGGTCACCCCTCCACTTT CASSYVSERSPLHF
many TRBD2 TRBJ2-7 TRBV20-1 TGCAGTGCCCCTCTTAGCGGGAGTGGCCACGAGCAGTACTTC CSAPLSGSGHEQYF
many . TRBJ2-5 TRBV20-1 TGCAGTGCTAGAGTGGCAGGGCGCCAAGAGACCCAGTACTTC CSARVAGRQETQYF
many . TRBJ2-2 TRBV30 TGTGCCTGGAGTGTACCGATTGGCCGTTCCTACACCGGGGAGCTGTTTTTT CAWSVPIGRSYTGELFF
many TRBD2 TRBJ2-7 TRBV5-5 TGTGCCAGCAGCTTGGGTTCGGGCGGGGGGACCTACGAGCAGTACTTC CASSLGSGGGTYEQYF